The 2 T cell receptor beta chains in this list originate from one sample, sequenced in a study of blood T cells in healthy people across ages. Combining a sample-barcoded 5' primer with a J-beta primer mix, a second PCR ran for 7 to 11 cycles. TCRdb independently ran MiXCR on the 5' RACE reads; one entry per CDR3 protein. The sample has about a million distinct CDR3 sequences; approximately 49% are singletons. Sequenced sample: blood. The source of these receptors is a man aged 25-40 years in good health.

The rearrangement links TRBV20-1 to TRBJ2-7, with TRBD2 identical over 7 bases. There are 13 residues in the CDR3. With V trimmed by 7 bases and J by 4 bases, 10 bases remained unmatched. The germline CDR1 and CDR2 sequences are DFQATT and SNEGSKA (reference sequence). CDR3 in amino acids: CSVGQAGLYEQYF. The CDR3 DNA reads TGCAGTGTAGGACAAGCGGGGCTTTACGAGCAGTACTTC.

The chain combines TRBV6-2 or TRBV6-3 with TRBJ2-6; D is unclear. V lost 7 bases and J 0 bases, leaving 7 bases between the germline ends. Germline lookup yields CDR1 MNHEY and CDR2 SVGEGT. The CDR3 sequence is 14 residues long. CDR3: CASKSGSGANVLTF. CDR3 sequence (DNA): TGTGCCAGCAAGTCTGGCTCTGGGGCCAACGTCCTGACTTTC.